The next 3 T cell receptor beta chains were all read from a single sample in a study of T cell responses to AZD1222 COVID-19 vaccine. Measured with immunoSEQ multiplex PCR; TCRdb has only the in-frame clones, and not every one. The table shows approximately 160,000 clones, with about 87% occurring only once. The source was peripheral blood, collected on day 0 of AZD1222 vaccination. These receptors were taken from an adult in good health.

This rearrangement joins TRBV7-9 to TRBJ1-1; no firm D call. The length of the CDR3 is 15 residues. Germline-derived CDR1 and CDR2 are SEHNR and FQNEAQ (reference sequence). Between the trimmed V and J ends, which lost 2 bases and 1 base, there was a span of 11 bases. The CDR3 DNA sequence: TGTGCCAGCAGCTTAAGTAGTATCCCGAACACTGAAGCTTTCTTT. It encodes CASSLSSIPNTEAFF. Filled out from reference TRBV7-9 and TRBJ1-1, the complete variable domain reads DTGVSQNPRHKITKRGQNVTFRCDPISEHNRLYWYRQTLGQGPEFLTYFQNEAQLEKSRLLSDRFSAERPKGSFSTLEIQRTEQGDSAMYLCASSLSSIPNTEAFFGQGTRLTVV.

Concerning this clone: This CDR3 is also generated by other DNA sequences in the sample. The rearrangement joins TRBV5-1 to TRBJ1-1, with D unresolved. V lost 1 base, J lost 1 base, and 8 bases lay in between. This CDR3 region has 14 residues. Germline V gene sequence: CDR1 SGHRS, CDR2 YFSETQ. The CDR3 protein is CASSLRSGNTEAFF. The CDR3 DNA is TGCGCCAGCAGCTTGCGCTCCGGGAACACTGAAGCTTTCTTT.

This chain joins TRBV5-6 and TRBJ1-2, with D tentatively TRBD1 (5 bases). V was trimmed by 4 bases and J by 1 base, leaving 14 bases between them. CDR1 SGHDT and CDR2 YYEEEE come from the germline V gene. The length of the CDR3 is 15 residues. Written as DNA, the CDR3 is TGTGCCAGCAGCCCCATGACAGATCTTAACTATGGCTACACCTTC. It codes for CASSPMTDLNYGYTF.